The clone carrying this TCR beta chain was counted only a few times. What it recognizes is unknown. A single record per CDR3 protein comes from TCRdb applying MiXCR to the reads. Seen here are about 220,000 distinct CDR3 sequences, around two fifths observed once, and the top ten hold 55% to 60%. This record belongs to a study of T cell repertoires in cytomegalovirus infection. Study in general: The study used recently identified HLA-C-restricted and well-studied HLA-B-restricted CMV epitopes. The public TCR beta signatures pointed to both CMV infection and matching HLA type. Study-wide findings and caveats: The study found HLA-C-restricted CMV-specific TCR beta clonotypes dominating the ex vivo response.

The germline V gene has CDR1 SGHVS and CDR2 FNYEAQ. The CDR3 contains 15 residues. Trimming removed 2 bases at V and 2 bases at J, with 9 bases between. The sample in question was CD8+ T cells from cultured PBMCs, obtained from culture after CMV antigen stimulation. V is TRBV7-6 and J is TRBJ2-2, with D hard to call. The origin of this receptor is a human donor in good health (CMV status not recorded). Some clones in this sample may be carry-over from other donors' samples. DNA for the CDR3: TGTGCCAGCAGCTTAAAAACGCCCAACACCGGGGAGCTGTTTTTT. Protein sequence: CASSLKTPNTGELFF.